The 2 T cell receptor beta chains below were found in one sample sequenced in a study of cytomegalovirus exposure and HLA in healthy donors. The primer mix had 60 Vbeta and 13 Jbeta primers. TCRdb keeps only in-frame clones here, not all; method: immunoSEQ multiplex PCR. The data contain 55,000 to 70,000 clones, 75% to 85% of them singletons. Source material: PBMCs. The source is a male donor in good health and CMV-seronegative.

The DNA for the CDR3 is TGTGCCAGCAGCCAACGGGACAGGGGGCCCTACGAGCAGTACTTC. This sequence encodes CASSQRDRGPYEQYF. The chain has TRBV5-4 and TRBJ2-7; 12 bases are a match to TRBD1. The CDR3 contains 15 residues. CDR1 and CDR2 (germline): SGHNT, YYREEE (reference sequence). The V segment lost 4 bases and the J segment 2 bases; nucleotides outside the gene matches: 4. Together with reference TRBV5-4 and TRBJ2-7, the CDR3 gives the full variable domain: ETGVTQSPTHLIKTRGQQVTLRCSSQSGHNTVSWYQQALGQGPQFIFQYYREEENGRGNFPPRFSGLQFPNYSSELNVNALELDDSALYLCASSQRDRGPYEQYFGPGTRLTVT.

J is TRBJ1-1 and V is TRBV30, with D perhaps TRBD1 (5 bases). Germline values: CDR1 GTSNPN, CDR2 SVGIG (reference sequence). With 3 bases removed from V and 5 bases from J, the gap between germline ends came to 7 bases. The CDR3 contains 11 residues. The CDR3 DNA sequence: TGTGCCTGGAGGGGGCGAACTGAAGCTTTCTTT. This gives the protein CAWRGRTEAFF.